What follows are 4 T cell receptor beta chains derived from one specimen sequenced in a study of control samples from healthy donors and cancer patients. Sequenced by immunoSEQ multiplex PCR; TCRdb stores in-frame clones only, minus some. This table holds more than 95,000 clones, approximately 95% found once. The material sequenced was blood. These TCRs come from a man younger than 30 in good health.

This chain connects TRBV6-1 to TRBJ1-1, with 7 bases fitting TRBD1. The CDR3 totals 14 residues. Germline assignment: CDR1 MNHNS and CDR2 SASEGT. The trim removed 3 bases at V and 0 bases at J, leaving 1 base unmatched. The CDR3 reads CASSERGLNTEAFF. The CDR3 coding sequence is TGTGCCAGCAGTGAGAGGGGGCTGAACACTGAAGCTTTCTTT.

The V and J genes are TRBV4-2 and TRBJ1-2; 8 bases fit TRBD1. The CDR3 sequence is 16 residues long. V gave up 0 bases and J gave up 1 base; unmatched junction bases: 4. CDR1 is LGHNA, CDR2 YNFKEQ, per germline. The CDR3 region has the DNA TGTGCCAGCAGCCAAGACAGGGGGCAAAATAACTATGGCTACACCTTC. It codes for CASSQDRGQNNYGYTF.

This clone occurred once. In DNA, the CDR3 is TGTGCCAGTAGTCCGCGGACAGGAACGGGACAGCCCCAGCATTTT. It codes for CASSPRTGTGQPQHF. J is TRBJ1-5 and V is TRBV19; TRBD1 aligns across 7 bases. The CDR3 sequence is 15 residues long. Germline assignment: CDR1 LNHDA and CDR2 SQIVND (reference sequence). Germline trimming cut 5 bases from V and 7 bases from J; bases unmatched to any gene: 11.

V is TRBV19 and J is TRBJ1-5; D perhaps matches TRBD1 (6 bases). The CDR3 loop spans 14 amino acids. CDR1 and CDR2 from the germline V gene are LNHDA and SQIVND (reference sequence). V lost 7 bases and J 4 bases, leaving 14 bases between the germline ends. The CDR3: CASNSGAGNQPQHF. The CDR3 bases are TGTGCCAGTAATTCGGGGGCTGGGAATCAGCCCCAGCATTTT.